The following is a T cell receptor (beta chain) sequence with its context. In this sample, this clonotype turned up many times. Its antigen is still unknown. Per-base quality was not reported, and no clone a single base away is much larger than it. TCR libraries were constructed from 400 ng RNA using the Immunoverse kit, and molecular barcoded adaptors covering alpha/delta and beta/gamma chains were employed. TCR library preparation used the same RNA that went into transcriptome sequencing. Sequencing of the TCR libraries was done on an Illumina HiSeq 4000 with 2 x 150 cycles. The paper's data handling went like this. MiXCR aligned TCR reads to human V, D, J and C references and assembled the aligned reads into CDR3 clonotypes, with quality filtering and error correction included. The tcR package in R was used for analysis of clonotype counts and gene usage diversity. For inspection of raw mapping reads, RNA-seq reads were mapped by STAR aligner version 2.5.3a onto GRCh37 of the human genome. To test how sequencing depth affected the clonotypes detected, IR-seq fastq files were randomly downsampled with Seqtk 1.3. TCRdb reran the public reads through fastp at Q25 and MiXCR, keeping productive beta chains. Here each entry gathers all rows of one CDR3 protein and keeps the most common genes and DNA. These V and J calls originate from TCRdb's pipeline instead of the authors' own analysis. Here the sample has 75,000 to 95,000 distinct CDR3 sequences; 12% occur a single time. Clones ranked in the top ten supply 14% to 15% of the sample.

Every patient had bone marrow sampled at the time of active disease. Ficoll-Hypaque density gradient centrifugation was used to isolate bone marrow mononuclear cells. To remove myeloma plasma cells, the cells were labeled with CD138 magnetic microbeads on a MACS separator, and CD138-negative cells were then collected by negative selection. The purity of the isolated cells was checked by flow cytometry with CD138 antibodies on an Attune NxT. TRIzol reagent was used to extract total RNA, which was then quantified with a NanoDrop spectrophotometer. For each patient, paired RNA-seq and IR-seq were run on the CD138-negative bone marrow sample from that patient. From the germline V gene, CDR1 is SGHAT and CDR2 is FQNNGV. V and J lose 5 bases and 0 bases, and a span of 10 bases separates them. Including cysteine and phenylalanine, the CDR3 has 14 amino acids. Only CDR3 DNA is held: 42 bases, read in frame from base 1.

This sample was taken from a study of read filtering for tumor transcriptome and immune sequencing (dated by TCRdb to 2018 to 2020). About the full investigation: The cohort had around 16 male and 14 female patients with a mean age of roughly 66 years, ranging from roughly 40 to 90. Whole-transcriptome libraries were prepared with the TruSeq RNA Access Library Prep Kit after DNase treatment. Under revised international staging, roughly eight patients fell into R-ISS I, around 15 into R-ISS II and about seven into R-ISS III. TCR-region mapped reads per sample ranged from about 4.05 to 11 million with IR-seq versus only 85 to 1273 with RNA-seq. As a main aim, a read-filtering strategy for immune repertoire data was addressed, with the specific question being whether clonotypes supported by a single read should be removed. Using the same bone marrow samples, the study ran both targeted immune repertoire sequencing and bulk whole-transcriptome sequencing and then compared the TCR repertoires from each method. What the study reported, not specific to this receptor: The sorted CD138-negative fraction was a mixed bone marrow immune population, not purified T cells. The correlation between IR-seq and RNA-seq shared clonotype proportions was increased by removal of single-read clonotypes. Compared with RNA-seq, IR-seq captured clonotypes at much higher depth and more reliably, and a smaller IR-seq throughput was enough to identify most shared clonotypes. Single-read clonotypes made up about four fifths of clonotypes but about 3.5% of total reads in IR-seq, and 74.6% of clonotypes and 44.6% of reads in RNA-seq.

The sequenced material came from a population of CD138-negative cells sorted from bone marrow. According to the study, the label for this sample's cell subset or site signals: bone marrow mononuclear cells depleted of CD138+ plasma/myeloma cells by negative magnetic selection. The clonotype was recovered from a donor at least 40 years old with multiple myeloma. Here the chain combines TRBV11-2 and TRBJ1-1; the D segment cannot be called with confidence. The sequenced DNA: TGTGCCAGCAGCCAGGTCTCACTGAACACTGAAGCTTTCTTT. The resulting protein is CASSQVSLNTEAFF.